These 2 T cell receptor beta chains originate from one sample sequenced in a study of blood T cell repertoires in COVID-19. Here immunoSEQ multiplex PCR was the method, and the copy in TCRdb shows in-frame clones only, minus some. The sample contains 60,000 to 85,000 clones, under 85% of which appear only once. Sequences were obtained from peripheral blood. Receptors originate from a man aged 70 or older with acute or convalescent COVID-19.

This chain joins TRBV3-1 (or the pseudogene TRBV3-2) and TRBJ2-2; 7 nucleotides match TRBD2. This CDR3 has 16 residues. Losses at the gene ends were 2 bases for V and 4 bases for J; bases not matched to a gene: 7. CDR1 and CDR2 from the germline V gene are LGHDT and YNNKEL (reference sequence). The CDR3 nucleotides are TGTGCCAGCAGCCAACGCGCGGGAGTGGCCACCGGGGAGCTGTTTTTT. Its protein is CASSQRAGVATGELFF.

The rearrangement uses TRBV4-1 and TRBJ2-5; tentative D call: TRBD1 (7 bases). Per the germline V gene, CDR1 is MGHRA and CDR2 is YSYEKL. Trimming shortened V by 0 bases and J by 2 bases, and 10 bases separated the two germline ends. The CDR3 spans 15 residues. The CDR3, as DNA: TGCGCCAGCAGCCAAGAGCGGGACAGACAAGAGACCCAGTACTTC. The encoded protein is CASSQERDRQETQYF.